This TCR beta chain derives from a study of blood T cell repertoires in COVID-19. Overall study: PBMCs, B-cell-depleted T cells, or T cells provided the cDNA or gDNA that made up the material.

In the study's own analysis: Reference gene primer amplification gave estimated nucleated cell counts. Clones were read by immunoSEQ multiplex PCR, and TCRdb kept only the in-frame ones, dropping some. V, J and clone size are taken as reported in that table, and D and trimming were inferred from the DNA itself. Altogether roughly 80,000 clones are present, under 90% being singletons, with the ten largest covering approximately 15%. The germline V gene encodes CDR1 SGHRS and CDR2 YFSETQ. V lost 4 bases and J lost 1; bases outside the gene matches: 7. The CDR3 loop spans 15 amino acids. The rearrangement joins TRBV5-1 to TRBJ1-1, with 7 bases fitting TRBD1. The clonotype comes from a woman in her 70s with acute or convalescent COVID-19. Material for sequencing was peripheral blood. The CDR3 sequence: CASSTGTARNTEAFF. The CDR3 bases are TGCGCCAGCAGCACCGGGACAGCCAGGAACACTGAAGCTTTCTTT. The complete variable domain, with remaining parts taken from reference TRBV5-1 and TRBJ1-1, reads KAGVTQTPRYLIKTRGQQVTLSCSPISGHRSVSWYQQTPGQGLQFLFEYFSETQRNKGNFPGRFSGRQFSNSRSEMNVSTLELGDSALYLCASSTGTARNTEAFFGQGTRLTVV.